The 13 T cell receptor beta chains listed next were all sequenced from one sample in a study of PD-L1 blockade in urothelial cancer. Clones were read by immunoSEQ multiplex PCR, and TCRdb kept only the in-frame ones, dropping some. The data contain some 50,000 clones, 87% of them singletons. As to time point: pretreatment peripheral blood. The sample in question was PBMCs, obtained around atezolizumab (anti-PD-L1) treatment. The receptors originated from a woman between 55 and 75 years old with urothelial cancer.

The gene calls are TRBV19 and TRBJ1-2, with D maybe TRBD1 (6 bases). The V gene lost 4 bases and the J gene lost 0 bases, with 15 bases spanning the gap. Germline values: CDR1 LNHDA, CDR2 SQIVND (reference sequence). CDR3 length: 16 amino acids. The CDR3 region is CASSKGTGPTNYGYTF. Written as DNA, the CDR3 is TGTGCCAGTAGTAAAGGAACAGGGCCTACTAACTATGGCTACACCTTC. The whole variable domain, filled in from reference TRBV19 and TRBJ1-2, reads DGGITQSPKYLFRKEGQNVTLSCEQNLNHDAMYWYRQDPGQGLRLIYYSQIVNDFQKGDIAEGYSVSREKKESFPLTVTSAQKNPTAFYLCASSKGTGPTNYGYTFGSGTRLTVV.

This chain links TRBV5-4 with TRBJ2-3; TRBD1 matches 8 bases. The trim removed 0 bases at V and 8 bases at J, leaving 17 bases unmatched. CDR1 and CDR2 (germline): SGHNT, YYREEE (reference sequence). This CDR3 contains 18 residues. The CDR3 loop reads CASSLASLGRGRGGTQYF. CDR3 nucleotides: TGTGCCAGCAGCTTGGCCAGTTTGGGCAGGGGGCGAGGAGGTACGCAGTATTTT.

CDR3 loop: CATQTGHADTQYF. Here the CDR3 DNA reads TGTGCCACCCAGACAGGGCATGCAGATACGCAGTATTTT. The chain is built from TRBV11-2 and TRBJ2-3, with TRBD1 matching 7 bases. With 10 bases clipped from V and 4 bases from J, the junction kept 8 bases outside the gene matches. Per germline, CDR1 SGHAT and CDR2 FQNNGV. The CDR3 consists of 13 residues.

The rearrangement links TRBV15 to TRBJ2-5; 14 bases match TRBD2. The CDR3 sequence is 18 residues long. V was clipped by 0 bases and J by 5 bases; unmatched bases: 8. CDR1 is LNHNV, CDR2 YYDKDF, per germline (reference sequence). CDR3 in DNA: TGTGCCACCAGCAGAGAAGGACTAGCGGGGGGATGGCGGGAGACCCAGTACTTC. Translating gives CATSREGLAGGWRETQYF.

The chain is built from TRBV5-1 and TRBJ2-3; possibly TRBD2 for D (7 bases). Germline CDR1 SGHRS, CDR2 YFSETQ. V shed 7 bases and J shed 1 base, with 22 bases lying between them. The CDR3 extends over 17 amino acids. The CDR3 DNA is TGCGCCAGCTCTACGCAACCACAGGGAGGGGGCACAGATACGCAGTATTTT. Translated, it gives CASSTQPQGGGTDTQYF.

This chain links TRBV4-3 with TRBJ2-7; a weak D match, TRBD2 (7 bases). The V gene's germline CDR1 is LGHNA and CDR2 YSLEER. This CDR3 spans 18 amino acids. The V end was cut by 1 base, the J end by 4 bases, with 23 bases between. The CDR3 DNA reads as TGCGCCAGCAGCCAAGTAGTTTCGGGCGGGGGCGACTTATACGAGCAGTACTTC. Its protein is CASSQVVSGGGDLYEQYF.

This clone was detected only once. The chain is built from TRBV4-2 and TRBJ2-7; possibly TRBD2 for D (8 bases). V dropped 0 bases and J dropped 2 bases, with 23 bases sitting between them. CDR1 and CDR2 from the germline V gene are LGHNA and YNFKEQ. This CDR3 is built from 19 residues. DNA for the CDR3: TGTGCCAGCAGCCAAGATAGGCCGAGGGGGCTAGCGGGTGCCTACGAGCAGTACTTC. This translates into CASSQDRPRGLAGAYEQYF.

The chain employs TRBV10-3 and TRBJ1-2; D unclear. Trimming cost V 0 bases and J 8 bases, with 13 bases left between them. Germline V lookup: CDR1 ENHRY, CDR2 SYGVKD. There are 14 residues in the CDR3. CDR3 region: CAISESLGPEGYTF. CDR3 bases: TGTGCCATCAGTGAGTCGTTGGGCCCAGAGGGCTACACCTTC.

The CDR3: CASSLEFRTSGPYNEQFF. CDR3 coding DNA: TGTGCCAGCAGCTTAGAGTTTAGGACTAGCGGTCCCTACAATGAGCAGTTCTTC. This chain links TRBV11-2 with TRBJ2-1; 10 nucleotides align to TRBD2. Germline V lookup: CDR1 SGHAT, CDR2 FQNNGV. V lost 0 bases to trimming and J lost 2 bases; unmatched junction nucleotides: 7. This CDR3 is built from 18 residues. The variable domain in full, with the rest retrieved from reference TRBV11-2 and TRBJ2-1, is EAGVAQSPRYKIIEKRQSVAFWCNPISGHATLYWYQQILGQGPKLLIQFQNNGVVDDSQLPKDRFSAERLKGVDSTLKIQPAKLEDSAVYLCASSLEFRTSGPYNEQFFGPGTRLTVL.

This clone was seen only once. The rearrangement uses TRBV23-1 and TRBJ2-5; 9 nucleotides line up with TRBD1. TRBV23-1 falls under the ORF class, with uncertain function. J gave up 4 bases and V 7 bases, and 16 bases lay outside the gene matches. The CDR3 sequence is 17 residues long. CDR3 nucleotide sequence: TGCGCCAGCACCTCATGCGGACCGACAGGGGGTAGAGAGACCCAGTACTTC. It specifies CASTSCGPTGGRETQYF.

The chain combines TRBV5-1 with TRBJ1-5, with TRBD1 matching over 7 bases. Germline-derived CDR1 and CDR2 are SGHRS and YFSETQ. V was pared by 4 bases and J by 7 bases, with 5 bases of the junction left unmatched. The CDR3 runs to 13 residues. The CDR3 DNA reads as TGCGCCAGCAGCGCCGGGACAGACCAGCCCCAGCATTTT. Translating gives CASSAGTDQPQHF.

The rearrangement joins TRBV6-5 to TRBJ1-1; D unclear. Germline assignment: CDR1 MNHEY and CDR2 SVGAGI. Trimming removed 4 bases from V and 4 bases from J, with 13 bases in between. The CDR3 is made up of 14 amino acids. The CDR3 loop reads CASSSHPGSTEAFF. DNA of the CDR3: TGTGCCAGCAGTTCCCATCCCGGTAGCACTGAAGCTTTCTTT.

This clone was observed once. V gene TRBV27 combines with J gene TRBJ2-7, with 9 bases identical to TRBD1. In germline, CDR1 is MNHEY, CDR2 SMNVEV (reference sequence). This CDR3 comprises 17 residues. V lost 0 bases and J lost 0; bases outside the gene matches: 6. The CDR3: CASSLSATGGASYEQYF. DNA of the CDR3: TGTGCCAGCAGTTTATCCGCCACAGGGGGCGCCTCCTACGAGCAGTACTTC.